This entry lists 32 T cell receptor beta chains sequenced from one sample in a study of T cell repertoires and HLA-DP antigens. The antigens of these receptors remain unknown. TCRdb keeps only in-frame clones here, not all; method: immunoSEQ multiplex PCR. The sample shows 90,000 to 130,000 clones, roughly 92% of them seen only once. The material sequenced was CD4+ T cells from PBMCs. These receptors were taken from a young woman in good health and CMV-seronegative.

The chain combines TRBV7-9 with TRBJ1-2; possible D gene TRBD1, 5 bases. The germline V and J ends were trimmed by 5 bases and 6 bases, with 13 bases remaining between them. The CDR3 runs to 13 residues. In germline, CDR1 is SEHNR, CDR2 FQNEAQ (reference sequence). The CDR3 nucleotides are TGTGCCAGCAGCCCCGCCCTGGGACATGGCTACACCTTC. This encodes CASSPALGHGYTF. The full variable domain, completed using reference TRBV7-9 and TRBJ1-2, is DTGVSQNPRHKITKRGQNVTFRCDPISEHNRLYWYRQTLGQGPEFLTYFQNEAQLEKSRLLSDRFSAERPKGSFSTLEIQRTEQGDSAMYLCASSPALGHGYTFGSGTRLTVV.

As concerns this clone: The sample contains more than one DNA sequence encoding this CDR3. The chain combines TRBV7-3 with TRBJ2-1; the D gene is possibly TRBD2 (5 bases). There are 14 residues in the CDR3. CDR1 and CDR2 from the germline V gene are SGHTA and FQGTGA. Between the trimmed V and J ends, which lost 6 bases and 1 base, there was a span of 10 bases. The DNA for the CDR3 is TGTGCCAGCAGAGCAGGCGGGTCCTACAATGAGCAGTTCTTC. This translates into CASRAGGSYNEQFF.

The J gene is TRBJ2-3, the V gene TRBV2; 7 bases align to TRBD2. CDR1 and CDR2 (germline): SNHLY, FYNNEI. The CDR3 length is 12 residues. Germline trimming cut 8 bases from V and 2 bases from J; bases unmatched to any gene: 1. The CDR3 here is CASGTITDTQYF. CDR3 nucleotides: TGTGCCAGCGGGACTATCACAGATACGCAGTATTTT. The entire variable domain, with the rest obtained from reference TRBV2 and TRBJ2-3, is as follows: EPEVTQTPSHQVTQMGQEVILRCVPISNHLYFYWYRQILGQKVEFLVSFYNNEISEKSEIFDDQFSVERPDGSNFTLKIRSTKLEDSAMYFCASGTITDTQYFGPGTRLTVL.

The rearrangement links TRBV19 to TRBJ1-2; tentative D call: TRBD1 (6 bases). The V gene's germline CDR1 is LNHDA and CDR2 SQIVND (reference sequence). The CDR3 is made up of 15 amino acids. Trimming stripped 6 bases from V and 4 bases from J, with 18 bases between. DNA for the CDR3: TGTGCCAGTAGCGCTACCGGGGGGCCAGGCTATGGCTACACCTTC. Its protein product is CASSATGGPGYGYTF.

The chain links TRBV21-1 to TRBJ1-5. TRBV21-1 is recorded as a pseudogene. This CDR3 spans 15 amino acids. Here the CDR3 reads CASSPLPRGNQPQHF. The CDR3 nucleotides read TGTGCCAGCAGCCCCCTCCCAAGGGGCAATCAGCCCCAGCATTTT.

The genes are TRBV9 and TRBJ1-2; D unresolved. The ends were cut back, 0 bases at V and 5 bases at J, with 14 bases in the middle. This CDR3 is built from 15 residues. From germline, CDR1 is SGDLS and CDR2 YYNGEE. The CDR3 here is CASSVVIGRGYGYTF. The CDR3 DNA reads as TGTGCCAGCAGCGTAGTAATCGGGAGAGGGTATGGCTACACCTTC.

The chain employs TRBV6-5 and TRBJ1-4, with 7 bases aligning to TRBD1. Unmatched junction bases numbered 5, after V lost 2 bases and J lost 8 bases. The CDR3 runs 14 residues. CDR1 MNHEY and CDR2 SVGAGI come from the germline V gene. CDR3 DNA sequence: TGTGCCAGCAGTTACACAGGGGCACAGGAAAAACTGTTTTTT. This encodes CASSYTGAQEKLFF.

The chain has TRBV6-5 and TRBJ2-7; TRBD1 is a possible D gene (5 bases). This CDR3 is built from 15 residues. V was trimmed by 6 bases and J by 3 bases, leaving 18 bases between them. The germline V gene has CDR1 MNHEY and CDR2 SVGAGI. The CDR3 nucleotides are TGTGCCAGCAGCCCCGCCCTGGCAGGGATCTACGAGCAGTACGTC. Translated: CASSPALAGIYEQYV.

J is TRBJ2-1 and V is TRBV15; TRBD2 matches at 7 bases. The V and J ends lost 0 bases and 0 bases, in that order; junction bases with no gene match: 2. CDR1 LNHNV and CDR2 YYDKDF come from the germline V gene (reference sequence). CDR3 size: 16 residues. The CDR3 sequence: CATSRDRLASYNEQFF. Written as DNA, the CDR3 is TGTGCCACCAGCAGAGATCGACTAGCCTCCTACAATGAGCAGTTCTTC. The full variable domain, its missing parts supplied by reference TRBV15 and TRBJ2-1, is DAMVIQNPRYQVTQFGKPVTLSCSQTLNHNVMYWYQQKSSQAPKLLFHYYDKDFNNEADTPDNFQSRRPNTSFCFLDIRSPGLGDTAMYLCATSRDRLASYNEQFFGPGTRLTVL.

This clone occurred once. The V gene is TRBV6-6, the J gene TRBJ1-2, with no clear D. The germline CDR1 and CDR2 sequences are MNHNY and SVGAGI (reference sequence). Trimming stripped 8 bases from V and 8 bases from J, with 12 bases between. The CDR3 runs to 11 residues. The CDR3 bases are TGTGCCAGCTCGGGCGGGTACGGCTACACCTTC. This encodes CASSGGYGYTF.

The V and J genes are TRBV7-9 and TRBJ1-6, with D unresolved. V lost 3 bases to trimming and J lost 9 bases, with 6 bases between them. The CDR3 loop spans 12 amino acids. The V gene's germline CDR1 is SEHNR and CDR2 FQNEAQ (reference sequence). CDR3 region: CASSFTASPLHF. In DNA form, the CDR3 reads TGTGCCAGCAGCTTCACAGCTTCACCCCTCCACTTT.

The chain employs TRBV7-9 and TRBJ2-1; 7 nucleotides agree with TRBD2. The CDR3 is made up of 16 amino acids. V shed 5 bases and J 0 bases; nucleotides not matched to a gene: 7. The germline CDR1 and CDR2 sequences are SEHNR and FQNEAQ (reference sequence). The CDR3 sequence is CASSPSRGSSYNEQFF. Here the CDR3 DNA reads TGTGCCAGCAGCCCTTCGCGGGGGAGCTCCTACAATGAGCAGTTCTTC.

The chain uses TRBV7-2 and TRBJ1-1; 10 nucleotides agree with TRBD1. Losses at the gene ends were 3 bases for V and 3 bases for J; bases not matched to a gene: 7. The CDR3 totals 16 residues. Per the germline V gene, CDR1 is SGHTA and CDR2 is FQGNSA. The CDR3 nucleotides read TGTGCCAGCAGCTTCGGGACAGGGGCTGCGTACACTGAAGCTTTCTTT. It is translated as CASSFGTGAAYTEAFF.

This clone was found a few times. The V call is TRBV10-3, the J call TRBJ1-4; no reliable D call. Trimming shortened V by 6 bases and J by 6 bases, and 8 bases separated the two germline ends. The CDR3 consists of 12 residues. The germline gives CDR1 ENHRY, CDR2 SYGVKD. In DNA, the CDR3 is TGTGCCATCAGCGAGACTCATGAAAAACTGTTTTTT. It yields the protein CAISETHEKLFF.

This chain uses TRBV7-9 with TRBJ2-7; D possibly corresponds to TRBD1 (8 bases). The ends were cut back, 8 bases at V and 3 bases at J, with 14 bases in the middle. This CDR3 has 13 amino acids. Germline CDR1 and CDR2: SEHNR and FQNEAQ (reference sequence). The CDR3 here is CASRRGTGYEQYF. The CDR3 DNA reads TGTGCCAGCCGGCGGGGGACAGGCTACGAGCAGTACTTC.

This clone was observed a few times. This sequence joins TRBV2 and TRBJ1-2; 8 bases are shared with TRBD1. V was clipped by 5 bases and J by 8 bases; unmatched bases: 7. CDR1 is SNHLY and CDR2 is FYNNEI in the germline V gene. The CDR3 loop spans 13 amino acids. The CDR3 DNA is TGTGCCAGCAGTAAACTGACAGGGGAGGGCTACACCTTC. This translates into CASSKLTGEGYTF.

The chain uses TRBV5-6 and TRBJ2-2; D unresolved. Trimming shortened V by 2 bases and J by 5 bases, and 13 bases separated the two germline ends. Germline CDR1 SGHDT, CDR2 YYEEEE. This CDR3 has 15 amino acids. CDR3 DNA: TGTGCCAGCAGCTTAGGCAGAAGCTTGACCGGGGAGCTGTTTTTT. Residues: CASSLGRSLTGELFF.

V gene TRBV2 combines with J gene TRBJ1-4; D not resolved. V was cut by 7 bases and J by 7 bases, with 7 bases left in between. The CDR3 contains 11 residues. Germline CDR1 is SNHLY and CDR2 is FYNNEI. The CDR3 here is CASKGSEKLFF. The CDR3, as DNA: TGTGCCAGCAAAGGAAGTGAAAAACTGTTTTTT.

The chain employs TRBV5-4 and TRBJ2-5; D may be TRBD2 (5 bases). Germline-derived CDR1 and CDR2 are SGHNT and YYREEE (reference sequence). CDR3 length equals 15 residues. Trimming took 0 bases from V and 1 from J, leaving 10 bases between them. CDR3 sequence (DNA): TGTGCCAGCAGCTTGGCCTCGACTACCCAAGAGACCCAGTACTTC. Protein: CASSLASTTQETQYF.

In its sample, this clone was seen once. V usage is TRBV5-1 and J usage is TRBJ1-5; 11 nucleotides match TRBD1. CDR1 and CDR2 (germline): SGHRS, YFSETQ. CDR3 size: 14 residues. The ends lost 6 bases at V and 6 bases at J; junction bases unmatched: 5. CDR3 residues: CASNFGTGGQPQHF. The CDR3 bases are TGCGCCAGCAACTTTGGGACAGGGGGTCAGCCCCAGCATTTT.

The V and J genes are TRBV5-1 and TRBJ2-4, with 11 bases that match TRBD2. The J segment lost 6 bases and the V segment lost 2 bases, leaving 7 bases of the junction unmatched. This CDR3 has 16 residues. Germline-derived CDR1 and CDR2 are SGHRS and YFSETQ. The CDR3 DNA is TGCGCCAGCAGCTTTTCTAGCGGGAGGACGGGAAACATTCAGTACTTC. Translation gives CASSFSSGRTGNIQYF.

The V gene is TRBV11-1, the J gene TRBJ1-6; weak D call: TRBD1 (6 bases). Germline CDR1 is SGHAT and CDR2 is FQDESV (reference sequence). This CDR3 has 16 residues. The V end lost 1 base, the J end lost 6 bases, and 13 bases lay between the germline ends. CDR3 sequence (DNA): TGTGCCAGCAGCTTAGATCGGCAGGGGATTAATTCACCCCTCCACTTT. Protein sequence: CASSLDRQGINSPLHF.

This clone was observed a single time. The rearrangement links TRBV21-1 to TRBJ1-3; TRBD1, the D gene given by the table, was not confirmed from the DNA. TRBV21-1 is deemed a pseudogene. The CDR3 length is 16 residues. CDR3 loop: CASSKRGPSSGNTIYF. In nucleotides, the CDR3 is TGTGCCAGCAGCAAAAGGGGGCCATCCTCTGGAAACACCATATATTTT.

The V and J genes are TRBV19 and TRBJ2-3; TRBD1 agrees at 7 bases. CDR1 and CDR2 (germline): LNHDA, SQIVND (reference sequence). The V and J ends lost 5 bases and 2 bases, in that order; junction bases with no gene match: 7. The CDR3 is 15 residues long. The CDR3 DNA is TGTGCCAGTAGTCCCCACAGGGGATACACAGATACGCAGTATTTT. Residues: CASSPHRGYTDTQYF.

The V and J genes are TRBV7-2 and TRBJ1-4; TRBD1 might be the D (6 bases). The CDR3 totals 15 residues. V shed 5 bases and J shed 4 bases, with 14 bases lying between them. Germline values: CDR1 SGHTA, CDR2 FQGNSA. CDR3 protein: CASSPGGAGNEKLFF. The CDR3 DNA sequence: TGTGCCAGCAGCCCTGGGGGGGCGGGTAATGAAAAACTGTTTTTT.

The chain links TRBV6-5 to TRBJ1-4; D not resolved. CDR3 length: 15 amino acids. Trimming shortened V by 6 bases and J by 1 base, and 12 bases separated the two germline ends. CDR1 and CDR2 (germline): MNHEY, SVGAGI. As DNA, the CDR3 is TGTGCCAGCAGGAACCTGGGCAGAACTAATGAAAAACTGTTTTTT. This codes for CASRNLGRTNEKLFF.

CDR3: CASSLQRLGGSTDTQYF. CDR3 coding DNA: TGTGCCAGCAGTTTGCAAAGACTAGGAGGGAGCACAGATACGCAGTATTTT. This chain links TRBV28 with TRBJ2-3, with a possible D match to TRBD2 (6 bases). The CDR3 is 17 amino acids. Trimming shortened V by 3 bases and J by 0 bases, and 16 bases separated the two germline ends. CDR1 is MDHEN, CDR2 SYDVKM, per germline.

In this sample, this clone turned up once. This rearrangement joins TRBV7-9 to TRBJ1-5; D is possibly TRBD1 (5 bases). Germline lookup yields CDR1 SEHNR and CDR2 FQNEAQ (reference sequence). The V and J ends lost 2 bases and 3 bases respectively, with 11 bases between them. The CDR3 sequence is 15 residues long. The CDR3 region has the DNA TGTGCCAGCAGCTTAACAGGTAACACCAATCAGCCCCAGCATTTT. Translated, it gives CASSLTGNTNQPQHF.

The gene calls are TRBV30 and TRBJ1-1; tentatively, D is TRBD1 (6 bases). Looked up from germline, CDR1 is GTSNPN and CDR2 is SVGIG (reference sequence). V was pared by 7 bases and J by 10 bases, with 25 bases between. The CDR3 runs 14 residues. The CDR3 sequence is CAYYIGKRGMRAFF. The DNA of the CDR3 is TGTGCCTATTATATCGGTAAAAGGGGGATGCGAGCTTTCTTT.

The V call is TRBV7-5, the J call TRBJ1-2; the D call in the table, TRBD1, was not verified against the DNA. TRBV7-5 is classified as a pseudogene. The CDR3 has 15 amino acids. CDR3 residues: CARSLKSSRGHGYTF. The CDR3 bases are TGTGCCAGAAGCTTAAAATCGTCAAGGGGGCATGGCTACACCTTC.

This rearrangement joins TRBV6-5 to TRBJ1-2, with a tentative D call TRBD1 (5 bases). The V gene's germline CDR1 is MNHEY and CDR2 SVGAGI. The CDR3 has 11 residues. Trimming pared 5 bases from V and 13 bases from J, leaving 14 bases between. CDR3 region: CASSTGTVCTF. Written as DNA, the CDR3 is TGTGCCAGCAGTACCGGGACGGTTTGCACCTTC.

The CDR3 is CASTPRVYMPQHF. CDR3 coding DNA: TGTGCCAGTACCCCCCGGGTGTACATGCCCCAGCATTTT. V and J are TRBV19 and TRBJ1-5; D is unclear. Germline lookup yields CDR1 LNHDA and CDR2 SQIVND (reference sequence). The CDR3 sequence is 13 residues long. The V end lost 7 bases, the J end lost 9 bases, and 16 bases lay between the germline ends.